This T cell receptor beta chain was observed in a study of cytomegalovirus exposure and HLA in healthy donors. Study overall: The Caucasian-associated ancestry cluster contained about 80% of the approximately 400 genotyped donors. Study-level findings and limits: Near-uniform donor sequencing depth was presumed by presence/absence analyses. Indistinguishable V segments such as TRBV6-2 and TRBV6-3 were excluded.

Vbeta (60) and Jbeta (13) primers were used in the PCR. Here immunoSEQ multiplex PCR was the method, and the copy in TCRdb shows in-frame clones only, minus some. Among 80,000 to 95,000 clones listed, nearly 70% were seen once. Comment on this clone: The antigen remains unidentified.

Germline V lookup: CDR1 LNHDA, CDR2 SQIVND (reference sequence). CDR3 length: 17 amino acids. Trimming cost V 6 bases and J 0 bases, with 18 bases left between them. What was sequenced was PBMCs. The TCR was taken from a woman aged 45 to 65 in good health and CMV-seropositive. The V gene is TRBV19, the J gene TRBJ1-3; TRBD1 might be the D (6 bases). CDR3 in amino acids: CASRISGDDHSGNTIYF. Written as DNA, the CDR3 is TGTGCCAGTAGAATTTCAGGGGACGACCACTCTGGAAACACCATATATTTT. The full variable domain, in which reference TRBV19 and TRBJ1-3 provide the parts outside the CDR3, is DGGITQSPKYLFRKEGQNVTLSCEQNLNHDAMYWYRQDPGQGLRLIYYSQIVNDFQKGDIAEGYSVSREKKESFPLTVTSAQKNPTAFYLCASRISGDDHSGNTIYFGEGSWLTVV.